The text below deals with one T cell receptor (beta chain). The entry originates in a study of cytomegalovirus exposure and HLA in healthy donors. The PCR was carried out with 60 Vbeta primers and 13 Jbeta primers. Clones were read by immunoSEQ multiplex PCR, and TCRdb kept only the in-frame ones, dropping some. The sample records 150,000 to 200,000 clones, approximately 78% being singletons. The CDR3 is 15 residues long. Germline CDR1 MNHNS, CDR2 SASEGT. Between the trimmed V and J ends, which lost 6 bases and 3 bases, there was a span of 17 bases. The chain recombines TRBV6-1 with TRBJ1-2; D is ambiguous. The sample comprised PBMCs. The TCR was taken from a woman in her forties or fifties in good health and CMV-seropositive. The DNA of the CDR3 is TGTGCCAGCAGGGGGAGCATCTCTTACCACTATGGCTACACCTTC. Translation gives CASRGSISYHYGYTF.